A selection of T cell receptor beta chains follows, all from one sample in a study of T cell repertoires in cytomegalovirus infection. TCRdb passed the reads through MiXCR, listing each CDR3 protein once. The sample shows 300,000 or so distinct CDR3 sequences, approximately 8.9% of them seen only once. The material sequenced was PBMCs. These receptors were taken from a human donor in good health (CMV status not recorded). Some clones in this sample may be carry-over from other donors' samples. Both conserved end residues are part of each CDR3. Each record gives: J gene, clone size, V gene, D gene, CDR3 length, CDR3 protein, CDR3 DNA. D genes are given only for firm matches. Part of the rows lack a size; the others show once, few, many or a class for expanded clones.

J: TRBJ1-5; size: few; V: TRBV4-3; D: -; length: 13; CDR3: CASSQAGNQPQHF; DNA: TGCGCCAGCAGCCAAGCTGGAAATCAGCCCCAGCATTTT
J: TRBJ1-5; size: many; V: TRBV20-1; D: TRBD1; length: 18; CDR3: CSASGRGTGGFGNQPQHF; DNA: TGCAGTGCTAGTGGCCGGGGGACAGGGGGATTTGGTAATCAGCCCCAGCATTTT
J: TRBJ1-1; size: many; V: TRBV20-1; D: -; length: 15; CDR3: CSARVNRVSNTEAFF; DNA: TGCAGTGCTAGAGTCAATAGGGTTTCCAACACTGAAGCTTTCTTT
J: TRBJ2-2; size: many; V: TRBV7-2; D: TRBD1; length: 17; CDR3: CASSLQAGTANTGELFF; DNA: TGTGCCAGCAGCTTACAGGCCGGGACAGCTAACACCGGGGAGCTGTTTTTT
J: TRBJ2-1; size: few; V: TRBV5-5; D: -; length: 14; CDR3: CASTQLVSYNEQFF; DNA: TGTGCCAGCACCCAACTCGTCTCCTACAATGAGCAGTTCTTC
J: TRBJ1-2; size: many; V: TRBV6-2/TRBV6-3; D: TRBD1; length: 16; CDR3: CASSYSVDRGSDGYTF; DNA: TGTGCCAGCAGTTACTCAGTCGACAGGGGATCGGATGGCTACACCTTC
J: TRBJ1-1; size: many; V: TRBV7-2; D: TRBD1; length: 15; CDR3: CASSLAPGGNTEAFF; DNA: TGTGCCAGCAGCTTAGCGCCAGGGGGGAACACTGAAGCTTTCTTT
J: TRBJ2-1; size: many; V: TRBV7-9; D: -; length: 16; CDR3: CASSLLLTSSYNEQFF; DNA: TGTGCCAGCAGCTTATTGTTGACTAGCTCCTACAATGAGCAGTTCTTC
J: TRBJ1-5; size: many; V: TRBV27; D: -; length: 15; CDR3: CASSLTRDGNQPQHF; DNA: TGTGCCAGCAGTTTAACCAGGGACGGCAATCAGCCCCAGCATTTT
J: TRBJ2-2; size: -; V: TRBV29-1; D: TRBD1; length: 16; CDR3: CSVEEIGTANTGELFF; DNA: TGCAGCGTTGAAGAGATCGGGACAGCGAACACCGGGGAGCTGTTTTTT
J: TRBJ2-1; size: many; V: TRBV20-1; D: -; length: 16; CDR3: CSAEFGVISSYNEQFF; DNA: TGCAGTGCTGAGTTCGGAGTGATTTCCTCCTACAATGAGCAGTTCTTC
J: TRBJ1-1; size: -; V: TRBV14; D: TRBD1; length: 13; CDR3: CASKQTGTTEAFF; DNA: TGTGCCAGCAAGCAGACAGGGACCACTGAAGCTTTCTTT
J: TRBJ1-2; size: few; V: TRBV20-1; D: -; length: 16; CDR3: CSAPPGGAEANYGYTF; DNA: TGCAGTGCTCCCCCGGGGGGGGCGGAAGCTAACTATGGCTACACCTTC
J: TRBJ1-5; size: many; V: TRBV28; D: TRBD1; length: 15; CDR3: CASSPLGQALSAQHF; DNA: TGTGCCAGCAGTCCCCTGGGACAGGCCTTATCGGCCCAGCATTTT
J: TRBJ1-4; size: -; V: TRBV7-9; D: -; length: 12; CDR3: CASSDRIEKLFF; DNA: TGTGCCAGCAGCGACAGGATTGAAAAACTGTTTTTT
J: TRBJ1-4; size: many; V: TRBV5-1; D: -; length: 15; CDR3: CASSLLQALNEKLFF; DNA: TGCGCCAGCAGTTTACTACAGGCACTTAATGAAAAACTGTTTTTT
J: TRBJ2-1; size: few; V: TRBV15; D: -; length: 16; CDR3: CATSRAGSGSGGEQFF; DNA: TGTGCCACCAGCAGAGCTGGGTCGGGTTCGGGTGGTGAGCAGTTCTTC
J: TRBJ2-1; size: few; V: TRBV9; D: TRBD2; length: 17; CDR3: CASSETLAGGTDNEQFF; DNA: TGTGCCAGCAGCGAAACCCTCGCGGGGGGGACTGACAATGAGCAGTTCTTC
J: TRBJ2-3; size: many; V: TRBV6-2/TRBV6-3; D: TRBD1; length: 18; CDR3: CASSPFARTGEGTDTQYF; DNA: TGTGCCAGCAGTCCCTTTGCCCGGACAGGGGAGGGCACAGATACGCAGTATTTT
J: TRBJ2-5; size: many; V: TRBV28; D: TRBD1; length: 14; CDR3: CASSLQGAWETQYF; DNA: TGTGCCAGCAGTTTACAGGGGGCTTGGGAGACCCAGTACTTC
J: TRBJ1-2; size: many; V: TRBV7-2; D: -; length: 14; CDR3: CASSLAAQPYGYTF; DNA: TGTGCCAGCAGCTTAGCCGCACAGCCGTATGGCTACACCTTC
J: TRBJ2-7; size: many; V: TRBV5-1; D: -; length: 15; CDR3: CASSLGTEIPYEQYF; DNA: TGCGCCAGCAGCTTGGGGACGGAAATTCCCTACGAGCAGTACTTC
J: TRBJ2-1; size: many; V: TRBV7-2; D: -; length: 15; CDR3: CASTPGVGRYNEQFF; DNA: TGTGCCAGCACCCCAGGGGTTGGGAGATACAATGAGCAGTTCTTC
J: TRBJ2-1; size: many; V: TRBV20-1; D: -; length: 15; CDR3: CSARDPGHKYNEQFF; DNA: TGCAGTGCTAGAGATCCGGGTCACAAGTACAATGAGCAGTTCTTC
J: TRBJ2-1; size: many; V: TRBV7-7; D: -; length: 13; CDR3: CASSLLGDNEQFF; DNA: TGTGCTAGCAGCTTATTAGGGGACAATGAGCAGTTCTTC
J: TRBJ2-6; size: -; V: TRBV4-1; D: TRBD1; length: 18; CDR3: CASSQGDRESPGANVLTF; DNA: TGCGCCAGCAGCCAAGGGGACAGGGAATCCCCTGGGGCCAACGTCCTGACTTTC
J: TRBJ2-1; size: many; V: TRBV19; D: -; length: 14; CDR3: CASSYRAWDNEQFF; DNA: TGTGCCAGTTCTTACAGGGCTTGGGACAATGAGCAGTTCTTC
J: TRBJ1-1; size: many; V: TRBV19; D: TRBD1; length: 17; CDR3: CASNLGGTGGVGTEAFF; DNA: TGTGCCAGCAACTTAGGAGGGACAGGGGGAGTCGGTACTGAAGCTTTCTTT
J: TRBJ1-1; size: -; V: TRBV3-1; D: -; length: 14; CDR3: CASSQVAENTEAFF; DNA: TGTGCCAGCAGCCAAGTCGCGGAAAACACTGAAGCTTTCTTT
J: TRBJ2-3; size: many; V: TRBV7-2; D: -; length: 14; CDR3: CASSRPTSADTQYF; DNA: TGTGCCAGCAGCCGTCCAACTAGTGCTGATACGCAGTATTTT